Presented here are 30 T cell receptor beta chains from one specimen sequenced in a study of vaccination and CD4 T cells after COVID-19 (dated by TCRdb to 2021 to 2024). Receptor amplification or capture employed PCR. TCRdb names Illumina iSeq 100 as the instrument used. At the Johns Hopkins FTIC core, DNA from the cultured CD4+ T cells underwent TCR sequencing with the Oncomine TCR Beta short-read assay. TCRdb reworked the public reads: Q25 trimming with fastp, MiXCR clone assembly, productive beta chains retained. Rows matching on CDR3 protein sequence are summarized as one entry with the most common DNA and genes. For this sample the table gives 1,500 to 2,000 distinct CDR3 sequences, of which 50% to 65% were detected only once. About 85% of the sample lies in the top ten. Per the publication, the treatment or condition label means: roughly ten-day PBMC culture with coronavirus spike peptide pools or control peptides (ViraFEST assay).

These receptors have no identified antigens. The input for sequencing was CD4+ T cells from blood, cultured in vitro, taken after SARS-CoV-2 vaccination. All receptors derive from a human donor who had recovered from COVID-19.

This rearrangement joins TRBV6-1 to TRBJ2-5; TRBD2 agrees at 12 bases. The CDR3 runs to 15 residues. Germline V CDR1 and CDR2: MNHNS, SASEGT. J lost 5 bases, V lost 0 bases, and 1 base had no gene match. The CDR3 region is CASSEATSGGETQYF. For the CDR3, the DNA is TGTGCCAGCAGTGAAGCCACTAGCGGGGGGGAGACCCAGTACTTC.

This chain uses TRBV7-6 with TRBJ2-3; no definite D call. Germline values: CDR1 SGHVS, CDR2 FNYEAQ. Trimming removed 9 bases from V and 2 bases from J, with 12 bases in between. The CDR3 covers 13 residues. The DNA for the CDR3 is TGTGCCAGTGGGGATCTCAACACAGATACGCAGTATTTT. Amino acids: CASGDLNTDTQYF. Using reference TRBV7-6 and TRBJ2-3 for the parts outside the CDR3, the full variable domain is GAGVSQSPRYKVTKRGQDVALRCDPISGHVSLYWYRQALGQGPEFLTYFNYEAQQDKSGLPNDRFSAERPEGSISTLTIQRTEQRDSAMYRCASGDLNTDTQYFGPGTRLTVL.

The rearrangement links TRBV25-1 to TRBJ2-7; 7 bases map to TRBD1. V gave up 0 bases and J gave up 5 bases; unmatched junction bases: 4. Per germline, CDR1 MGHDK and CDR2 SYGVNS. The CDR3 length is 14 residues. CDR3: CASSEYTGANEQYF. Here the CDR3 DNA reads TGTGCCAGCAGTGAATATACAGGGGCCAACGAGCAGTACTTC.

The chain links TRBV12-3 or TRBV12-4 to TRBJ2-5; D unclear. The V end lost 2 bases, the J end lost 5 bases, and 9 bases lay between the germline ends. The CDR3 length is 13 residues. CDR3 in amino acids: CASSLSVAETQYF. The CDR3 DNA sequence: TGTGCCAGCAGTTTAAGCGTAGCCGAGACCCAGTACTTC.

The V and J genes are TRBV25-1 and TRBJ1-5; 11 bases match TRBD1. The CDR3 is made up of 12 amino acids. Germline values: CDR1 MGHDK, CDR2 SYGVNS. CDR3 nucleotide sequence: TGTGTCCCGGGACAGGGGGATCAGCCCCAGCATTTT. It yields the protein CVPGQGDQPQHF.

V is TRBV20-1 and J is TRBJ1-5; 8 bases are shared with TRBD1. V trimming: 6 bases; J trimming: 5 bases; junction bases outside the gene matches: 9. Germline lookup yields CDR1 DFQATT and CDR2 SNEGSKA (reference sequence). This CDR3 comprises 14 residues. This chain's CDR3 is CSAIDGTGDQPQHF. In DNA, the CDR3 is TGCAGTGCGATCGATGGGACAGGTGATCAGCCCCAGCATTTT.

This clonotype qualifies as large. The chain carries TRBV7-9 and TRBJ2-3, with D possibly being TRBD2 (6 bases). Germline CDR1 reads SEHNR; CDR2 reads FQNEAQ (reference sequence). This CDR3 has 15 residues. V was pared by 5 bases and J by 2 bases, with 14 bases between. The CDR3 protein is CASSDIGRNTDTQYF. CDR3 in DNA: TGTGCCAGCAGCGATATCGGGAGAAACACAGATACGCAGTATTTT. The full variable domain, completed using reference TRBV7-9 and TRBJ2-3, is DTGVSQNPRHKITKRGQNVTFRCDPISEHNRLYWYRQTLGQGPEFLTYFQNEAQLEKSRLLSDRFSAERPKGSFSTLEIQRTEQGDSAMYLCASSDIGRNTDTQYFGPGTRLTVL.

V is TRBV29-1 and J is TRBJ1-1; 7 bases map to TRBD1. CDR1 SQVTM and CDR2 ANQGSEA come from the germline V gene. V shed 6 bases, J shed 3 bases, and the junction held 10 bases outside the gene matches. This CDR3 region has 14 residues. CDR3 amino acids: CSVPPTGPYTEAFF. In DNA form, the CDR3 reads TGCAGCGTCCCACCGACAGGGCCGTACACTGAAGCTTTCTTT.

In this sample, this clonotype turned up a few times. The chain is built from TRBV20-1 and TRBJ1-1; D unclear. V was clipped by 3 bases and J by 2 bases, with 16 bases between them. This CDR3 spans 15 amino acids. Germline assignment: CDR1 DFQATT and CDR2 SNEGSKA (reference sequence). CDR3 in amino acids: CSASLSLRVNTEAFF. CDR3 nucleotide sequence: TGCAGTGCTAGTCTTAGCTTAAGGGTTAACACTGAAGCTTTCTTT.

CDR3 DNA sequence: TGTGCCTGGTCCCGACCGAACACTGAAGCTTTCTTT. This encodes CAWSRPNTEAFF. The V and J genes are TRBV30 and TRBJ1-1; D ambiguous. This CDR3 has 12 amino acids. The V gene lost 5 bases and the J gene lost 1 base, with 8 bases spanning the gap. In germline, CDR1 is GTSNPN, CDR2 SVGIG (reference sequence).

A few counts support this clonotype. This sequence joins TRBV7-2 and TRBJ1-2, with a tentative D call TRBD1 (5 bases). The length of the CDR3 is 15 residues. V dropped 5 bases and J dropped 4 bases, with 17 bases sitting between them. CDR1 SGHTA and CDR2 FQGNSA come from the germline V gene. CDR3 residues: CASSRTPGTLYGYTF. CDR3 DNA: TGTGCCAGCAGCCGAACCCCGGGGACCCTCTATGGCTACACCTTC.

The genes are TRBV7-9 and TRBJ2-5; weak D call: TRBD2 (6 bases). Trimming left V 1 base short and J 4 bases short, with 7 bases between. This CDR3 is built from 13 residues. Looked up from germline, CDR1 is SEHNR and CDR2 is FQNEAQ (reference sequence). CDR3 sequence reads: CASSLVRGETQYF. CDR3 nucleotides: TGTGCCAGCAGCTTAGTGCGGGGAGAGACCCAGTACTTC. Full variable domain (rest looked up from reference TRBV7-9 and TRBJ2-5): DTGVSQNPRHKITKRGQNVTFRCDPISEHNRLYWYRQTLGQGPEFLTYFQNEAQLEKSRLLSDRFSAERPKGSFSTLEIQRTEQGDSAMYLCASSLVRGETQYFGPGTRLLVL.

CDR3 amino acids: CASSLAGGPGTQYF. CDR3 DNA sequence: TGTGCCAGCAGCTTAGCGGGGGGGCCGGGGACCCAGTACTTC. This chain connects TRBV7-8 to TRBJ2-5, with D maybe TRBD2 (7 bases). V was cut by 0 bases and J by 7 bases, with 12 bases left in between. The germline CDR1 and CDR2 sequences are SGHVS and FQNEAQ. The CDR3 has 14 amino acids.

The chain carries TRBV20-1 and TRBJ1-4; tentative D call: TRBD1 (5 bases). The CDR3 has 16 amino acids. The V gene lost 3 bases and the J gene lost 6 bases, with 20 bases spanning the gap. The germline V gene encodes CDR1 DFQATT and CDR2 SNEGSKA (reference sequence). The chain's CDR3 is CSARGMSAGWDEKLFF. Here the CDR3 DNA reads TGCAGTGCTAGGGGCATGTCGGCAGGGTGGGATGAAAAACTGTTTTTT.

The gene calls are TRBV27 and TRBJ2-2; 7 bases match TRBD2. The junction had 6 bases not matched to a gene; V was cut back by 6 bases and J by 2 bases. Germline V gives CDR1 MNHEY, CDR2 SMNVEV (reference sequence). The CDR3 has 15 residues. The CDR3 nucleotides are TGTGCCAGCAGCCCCCGGGACTATAACACCGGGGAGCTGTTTTTT. The encoded protein is CASSPRDYNTGELFF.

The J gene is TRBJ2-7, the V gene TRBV5-8; unclear D gene. V gave up 2 bases and J gave up 2 bases, with 17 bases separating them. Germline V CDR1 and CDR2: SGHTS, YDEGEE. The CDR3 is made up of 16 amino acids. CDR3 sequence reads: CASSFSSGRPTYEQYF. The CDR3 DNA sequence: TGTGCCAGCAGCTTTTCATCCGGGCGCCCAACCTACGAGCAGTACTTC.

The chain carries TRBV18 and TRBJ1-6; 9 bases match TRBD1. V shed 3 bases and J 0 bases; nucleotides not matched to a gene: 6. Germline V CDR1 and CDR2: KGHSH, LQKENI. The CDR3 loop spans 18 amino acids. The CDR3 DNA reads as TGTGCCAGCTCACCTCCGGGACAGGGACCCTCCTATAATTCACCCCTCCACTTT. It translates to CASSPPGQGPSYNSPLHF.

The chain joins TRBV11-3 to TRBJ2-3, with 9 bases lining up with TRBD2. The germline V gene has CDR1 SGHNT and CDR2 YENEEA. The CDR3 totals 14 residues. With V trimmed by 5 bases and J by 1 base, 1 base remained unmatched. CDR3 sequence: CASSRTSGTDTQYF. The CDR3 coding sequence is TGTGCCAGCAGCCGGACTAGCGGCACAGATACGCAGTATTTT.

The chain links TRBV4-3 to TRBJ2-2, with D unclear. CDR3 size: 15 residues. V dropped 3 bases and J dropped 4 bases, with 12 bases sitting between them. Germline V gives CDR1 LGHNA, CDR2 YSLEER. The CDR3 DNA follows: TGCGCCAGCAGCCATAACTCTGGGGTCACCGGGGAGCTGTTTTTT. Translation gives CASSHNSGVTGELFF.

This clonotype was recorded a few times. The chain has TRBV20-1 and TRBJ2-2; D gene ambiguous. CDR1 and CDR2 (germline): DFQATT, SNEGSKA (reference sequence). V was pared by 2 bases and J by 3 bases, with 10 bases between. CDR3 length equals 14 residues. CDR3 region: CSARTDPDTGELFF. CDR3 bases: TGCAGTGCTAGAACAGACCCTGACACCGGGGAGCTGTTTTTT.

In this sample, this clonotype turned up a few times. The V gene is TRBV29-1, the J gene TRBJ2-5; 9 bases agree with TRBD2. V lost 5 bases to trimming and J lost 0 bases; unmatched junction nucleotides: 4. The V gene's germline CDR1 is SQVTM and CDR2 ANQGSEA. CDR3 length equals 14 residues. Here the CDR3 DNA reads TGCAGCGTTCGACTAGCGGCAAACCAAGAGACCCAGTACTTC. It translates to CSVRLAANQETQYF.

This clonotype was observed once. The CDR3 reads CASSLGTGETQYF. CDR3 DNA sequence: TGTGCCAGCAGCCTAGGGACAGGGGAGACCCAGTACTTC. V and J are TRBV11-2 and TRBJ2-5; TRBD1 agrees at 9 bases. The V gene end was trimmed by 5 bases and the J gene end by 5 bases; junction bases not matched to a gene: 3. The V gene's germline CDR1 is SGHAT and CDR2 FQNNGV. The CDR3 extends over 13 amino acids.

The rearrangement joins TRBV4-1 to TRBJ1-4; D ambiguous. CDR1 is MGHRA and CDR2 is YSYEKL in the germline V gene. This CDR3 is 13 amino acids long. V dropped 0 bases and J dropped 8 bases, with 7 bases sitting between them. The CDR3 here is CASSQDSREKLFF. DNA for the CDR3: TGCGCCAGCAGCCAAGATAGCCGGGAAAAACTGTTTTTT.

The rearrangement joins TRBV11-3 to TRBJ1-2; a possible D gene is TRBD1 (5 bases). Trimming shortened V by 0 bases and J by 0 bases, and 11 bases separated the two germline ends. Per germline, CDR1 SGHNT and CDR2 YENEEA. The CDR3 length is 16 residues. CDR3 sequence reads: CASSLDPPGTNYGYTF. The CDR3 DNA sequence: TGTGCCAGCAGCTTAGATCCCCCAGGGACTAACTATGGCTACACCTTC.

This chain uses TRBV20-1 with TRBJ2-7; no clear D. Germline loops: CDR1 DFQATT, CDR2 SNEGSKA (reference sequence). This CDR3 contains 14 residues. The V end was cut by 1 base, the J end by 2 bases, with 12 bases between. CDR3 bases: TGCAGTGCTAGAGGTCAGTCTTTCACCTACGAGCAGTACTTC. Amino acids: CSARGQSFTYEQYF.

This clonotype was observed a few times. The chain has TRBV20-1 and TRBJ1-5, with 9 bases identical to TRBD1. V was clipped by 1 base and J by 5 bases; unmatched bases: 3. CDR1 is DFQATT and CDR2 is SNEGSKA in the germline V gene (reference sequence). CDR3 length: 14 amino acids. The CDR3 protein is CSARGDRDYQPQHF. CDR3 bases: TGCAGTGCTAGAGGGGACAGGGACTATCAGCCCCAGCATTTT.

J is TRBJ1-1 and V is TRBV7-3, with 8 bases fitting TRBD1. This CDR3 contains 15 residues. Germline lookup yields CDR1 SGHTA and CDR2 FQGTGA. J lost 6 bases, V lost 1 base, and 7 bases had no gene match. CDR3 protein: CASSLMAGGAPEAFF. The CDR3 region has the DNA TGTGCCAGCAGCTTAATGGCAGGGGGCGCCCCTGAAGCTTTCTTT.

There are a few counts of this clonotype. The chain links TRBV7-3 to TRBJ2-2; no clear D gene. Germline values: CDR1 SGHTA, CDR2 FQGTGA. The CDR3 is 14 amino acids. Trimming left V 2 bases short and J 5 bases short, with 9 bases between. The CDR3: CASSLSVGTGELFF. CDR3 coding DNA: TGTGCCAGCAGCTTATCCGTGGGAACCGGGGAGCTGTTTTTT. Drawing the rest from reference TRBV7-3 and TRBJ2-2, the complete variable domain is GAGVSQTPSNKVTEKGKYVELRCDPISGHTALYWYRQSLGQGPEFLIYFQGTGAADDSGLPNDRFFAVRPEGSVSTLKIQRTERGDSAVYLCASSLSVGTGELFFGEGSRLTVL.

V gene TRBV12-3 or TRBV12-4 combines with J gene TRBJ2-1, with TRBD2 matching over 9 bases. The CDR3 consists of 13 residues. The CDR3 loop reads CASSGGSYNEQFF. CDR3 bases: TGTGCTAGTAGCGGGGGCTCCTACAATGAGCAGTTCTTC.

This clonotype was detected only once. The V and J genes are TRBV19 and TRBJ1-5; tentative D call: TRBD1 (5 bases). Germline CDR1 LNHDA, CDR2 SQIVND (reference sequence). Trimming stripped 6 bases from V and 6 bases from J, with 21 bases between. The CDR3 spans 16 residues. CDR3 loop: CASSPPPDGAGQPQHF. In nucleotides, the CDR3 is TGTGCCAGTAGCCCCCCCCCGGACGGGGCGGGTCAGCCCCAGCATTTT.